The 3 T cell receptor beta chains below were found in one sample sequenced in a study of patients and donors after allogeneic stem cell transplantation. TCRdb ran MiXCR on the RT-PCR reads and lists one entry per CDR3 protein. Of approximately 430,000 distinct CDR3 sequences in the sample, approximately 16% were seen once. Sequences were obtained from blood, either unsorted or a sorted T cell fraction (not recorded which). These receptors were obtained from a human donor who was either an allogeneic HSCT recipient or a stem cell or donor lymphocyte infusion donor (not recorded which). It is not recorded whose cells these are; they may come from a transplant donor.

This clonotype was seen a handful of times. The J gene is TRBJ1-3, the V gene TRBV24-1, with D hard to call. CDR3 length: 14 residues. Germline V gene sequence: CDR1 KGHDR, CDR2 SFDVKD. The V gene lost 2 bases and the J gene lost 2 bases, with 6 bases spanning the gap. The CDR3 is CATSDSWAGNTIYF. As DNA, the CDR3 is TGTGCCACCAGTGATTCTTGGGCTGGAAACACCATATATTTT.

V and J are TRBV11-2 and TRBJ2-7; D assignment may be TRBD1 or TRBD2 (6 bases each). Trimming took 6 bases from V and 0 from J, leaving 12 bases between them. Germline V CDR1 and CDR2: SGHAT, FQNNGV. The CDR3 is 14 residues long. The chain's CDR3 is CASSSGDFSYEQYF. DNA of the CDR3: TGTGCCAGCAGTTCAGGGGACTTCTCCTACGAGCAGTACTTC.

V and J are TRBV4-2 and TRBJ2-1; D may be TRBD2 (5 bases). CDR3 length: 16 amino acids. Germline CDR1 and CDR2: LGHNA and YNFKEQ. V lost 0 bases to trimming and J lost 2 bases, with 11 bases between them. CDR3 nucleotides: TGTGCCAGCAGCCAAGATGGGAGCGGTCCCTACAATGAGCAGTTCTTC. Translation gives CASSQDGSGPYNEQFF.